This TCR beta chain was recovered during a study of memory CD4+ T cells and cytomegalovirus serostatus. Turning to the study itself: This sample comes from healthy Belgian adults, 9 CMV seropositive, roughly 22 seronegative.

Single viable CD3+CD4+CD8-CD45RO+ cells were sorted as the memory CD4+ T cells. Donors' CMV status reflects serum IgG against pp150, pp28, p38, p52. After thawing, CD4+ T cells were positively selected. The CDR3 loop spans 15 amino acids. Trimming left V 1 base short and J 4 bases short, with 11 bases between. The germline V gene has CDR1 SGHAT and CDR2 FQNNGV. In the original workflow: Out-of-frame sequences were removed, leaving about 2,300,000 distinct TCRbeta sequences. Libraries were prepared by immunoSEQ multiplex PCR; TCRdb keeps only in-frame clonotypes and omits some of them. D and trimming were read from the DNA, whereas the V and J calls and clone size are those reported in that table. The sample has some 44,000 clones; around 78% are singletons.

The sequence was obtained from an adult in good health and CMV-seronegative. The sample comprised memory CD4+ T cells from blood. The rearrangement joins TRBV11-2 to TRBJ2-1; D gene ambiguous. The CDR3 sequence: CASSLAERKYNEQFF. DNA for the CDR3: TGTGCCAGCAGCTTAGCCGAAAGAAAATACAATGAGCAGTTCTTC.